A selection of T cell receptor beta chains follows, all from one sample in a study of blood T cell repertoires in COVID-19. Assay used: immunoSEQ multiplex PCR; TCRdb lists only in-frame clones, some missing. The sample has approximately 180,000 clones, more than 80% seen once. Sequenced material: PBMCs or T cells enriched from blood (not recorded which). Receptor source: a man in his forties or fifties who had recovered from COVID-19. Each CDR3 is given with its conserved first and last residue. Fields, in order: D gene, J gene, clone size, V gene, CDR3 DNA, CDR3 protein. D genes are given only for firm matches. Clone sizes are given selectively: once, few, many, or a class where the clone is expanded.

>TRBD1|TRBJ1-1|NA|TRBV11-3
TGTGCCAGCAGCTTCTTGACAGGGGGGAACACTGAAGCTTTCTTT
CASSFLTGGNTEAFF
>TRBD2|TRBJ2-1|NA|TRBV25-1
TGTGCCAGCAGTAAGGCGGGAGCTGCGTTTGAGCAGTTCTTC
CASSKAGAAFEQFF
>TRBD1|TRBJ2-4|NA|TRBV11-3
TGTGCCAGCAGTCCCTCCGGGACAGGAAACATTCAGTACTTC
CASSPSGTGNIQYF
>TRBD1|TRBJ1-1|NA|TRBV29-1
TGCAGCGTTGGGACAGGGGGCAAGACTGAAGCTTTCTTT
CSVGTGGKTEAFF
>TRBD1|TRBJ1-2|many|TRBV6-5
TGTGCCAGCAGTTATGTAAGGACAGGGGGTGGCTATGGCTACACCTTC
CASSYVRTGGGYGYTF
>TRBD1|TRBJ1-6|once|TRBV25-1
TGTGCCAGCAGTTGGACAGGGAATTCACCCCTCCACTTT
CASSWTGNSPLHF
>NA|TRBJ1-4|once|TRBV29-1
TGCAGCGCCGAGGAGGAAAGGTTCCATGAAAAACTGTTTTTT
CSAEEERFHEKLFF
>TRBD2|TRBJ2-2|few|TRBV4-2
TGTGCCAGCAGCCTGGGACTAGCGGATAACACCGGGGAGCTGTTTTTT
CASSLGLADNTGELFF
>NA|TRBJ1-1|NA|TRBV5-1
TGCGCCAGCAGCTTGGCTACAGCCAACACTGAAGCTTTCTTT
CASSLATANTEAFF
>NA|TRBJ1-1|NA|TRBV7-2
TGTGCCAGCAGCCCGACACGTGAAGCTTTCTTT
CASSPTREAFF
>NA|TRBJ2-3|NA|TRBV5-4
TGTGCCAGCAGCTCAACAGGTACAGATACGCAGTATTTT
CASSSTGTDTQYF
>NA|TRBJ1-2|NA|TRBV6-5
TGTGCCAGCAGTTTGGGGGGGTCCTATGGCTACACCTTC
CASSLGGSYGYTF
>NA|TRBJ1-3|NA|TRBV7-2
TGTGCCAGCAGCTTAGGTCCAGGAGGAAACACCATATATTTT
CASSLGPGGNTIYF
>TRBD1|TRBJ1-3|NA|TRBV9
TGTGCCAGCAGCGTACGAGGGGGACAGGGGAGTATTGGAAACACCATATATTTT
CASSVRGGQGSIGNTIYF
>NA|TRBJ1-1|NA|TRBV9
TGTGCCAGCAGCCCCGCCGGGGGAGGTGGCACTGAAGCTTTCTTT
CASSPAGGGGTEAFF
>NA|TRBJ1-2|NA|TRBV5-1
TGCGCCAGCAAGCAGGAGGGAGGCTACACCTTC
CASKQEGGYTF
>TRBD2|TRBJ2-7|NA|TRBV3-1/TRBV3-2
TGTGCCAGCAGCCAGACTAGCGGAGAGCAGTACTTC
CASSQTSGEQYF
>NA|TRBJ1-1|NA|TRBV19
TGTGCCAGTAGTGGAGGGCTTATGAACACTGAAGCTTTCTTT
CASSGGLMNTEAFF
>TRBD2|TRBJ2-3|NA|TRBV5-4
TGTGCCAGCAGCGCGGGGGGAGGGAGCACAGATACGCAGTATTTT
CASSAGGGSTDTQYF
>NA|TRBJ1-1|NA|TRBV19
TGTGCCAGTAGTACAGCCGGGGGCACTGAAGCTTTCTTT
CASSTAGGTEAFF
>NA|TRBJ2-2|once|TRBV19
TGTGCCAGTAGTATAGGGGGACTTCTGCTGGGCACCGGGGAGCTGTTTTTT
CASSIGGLLLGTGELFF
>NA|TRBJ1-2|NA|TRBV28
TGTGCCAGCAGCGCCTCCCAGAGGGGCTACACCTTC
CASSASQRGYTF
>NA|TRBJ2-6|NA|TRBV29-1
TGCAGCGTTGAAGTTTGGGGAGGGGGTTCTGGGGCCAACGTCCTGACTTTC
CSVEVWGGGSGANVLTF
>NA|TRBJ1-6|once|TRBV15
TGTGCCACCAGCAGGGACAGAAGCTCCTATAATTCACCCCTCCACTTT
CATSRDRSSYNSPLHF
>NA|TRBJ2-6|NA|TRBV5-1
TGCGCCAGCAGCTTGGCCAGGGCCTCTGGGGCCAACGTCCTGACTTTC
CASSLARASGANVLTF
>NA|TRBJ2-1|few|TRBV28
TGTGCCAGCAGTTTACCATATCTAGGCGGAGGCCGAGATGAGCAGTTCTTC
CASSLPYLGGGRDEQFF
>NA|TRBJ2-7|NA|TRBV7-9
TGTGCCAGCAGCGAAAGAGCGGTTCATCAGGAGCAGTACTTC
CASSERAVHQEQYF
>NA|TRBJ1-1|NA|TRBV11-3
TGTGCCAGCAGCTTAGGGCCAGGTAGTAGCACTGAAGCTTTCTTT
CASSLGPGSSTEAFF
>NA|TRBJ1-2|NA|TRBV6-5
TGTGCCAGCTGGGGGGGCGCAGGCTATGGCTACACCTTC
CASWGGAGYGYTF
>TRBD1|TRBJ1-5|NA|TRBV19
TGTGCCAGTAGTATAGTGGGGACAGCAGATCAGCCCCAGCATTTT
CASSIVGTADQPQHF
>NA|TRBJ1-6|NA|TRBV15
TGTGCCACCAGCAGAGATGGGGGGGACTTAAATTCACCCCTCCACTTT
CATSRDGGDLNSPLHF
>NA|TRBJ1-4|NA|TRBV30
TGTGCCTGGAGTCAGAATGAAAAACTGTTTTTT
CAWSQNEKLFF
>NA|TRBJ2-3|NA|TRBV3-1/TRBV3-2
TGTGCCAGCAGCCAATTTTCTTCAGGGGGGAGCACAGATACGCAGTATTTT
CASSQFSSGGSTDTQYF
>TRBD2|TRBJ2-3|NA|TRBV11-3
TGTGCCAGCAGCTTGGGGACTAGCAGACTCACAGATACGCAGTATTTT
CASSLGTSRLTDTQYF
>NA|TRBJ2-7|NA|TRBV5-1
TGCGCCAGCAGCTTGGGCCAGGGAGGCGAGCAGTACTTC
CASSLGQGGEQYF
>NA|TRBJ1-2|NA|TRBV14
TGTGCCAGCAGCCAAGTCGTTGGACAGCCCTATGGCTACACCTTC
CASSQVVGQPYGYTF
>TRBD1|TRBJ1-6|NA|TRBV10-3
TGTGCCATCAGACCGGGACAGCATAATTCACCCCTCCACTTT
CAIRPGQHNSPLHF
>NA|TRBJ1-1|NA|TRBV3-1/TRBV3-2
TGTGCCAGCAGCCAAAAATGGAGACTCGACCCAGCTTTCTTT
CASSQKWRLDPAFF
>NA|TRBJ2-3|NA|TRBV9
TGTGCCAGCAGCGTAGCTCCTAGCCGGGGGTCAGATACGCAGTATTTT
CASSVAPSRGSDTQYF
>NA|TRBJ2-7|NA|TRBV7-2
TGTGCCAGCAGCTTAGAGGCAGGGGACACCTACGAGCAGTACTTC
CASSLEAGDTYEQYF
>NA|TRBJ1-5|NA|TRBV5-1
TGCGCCAGCAGCCTCGGGGGCGGGGGCCCCCAGCATTTT
CASSLGGGGPQHF
>TRBD1|TRBJ1-2|NA|TRBV18
TGTGCCAGCTCACCACAGGGGGCGAACTATGGCTACACCTTC
CASSPQGANYGYTF
>TRBD1|TRBJ1-2|NA|TRBV19
TGTGCCAGTAGTATCATATACAGGGGACACGGCTACACCTTC
CASSIIYRGHGYTF
>NA|TRBJ1-5|once|TRBV12-3/TRBV12-4
TGTGCCAGCAGTTTTGTAAACGGTGAGCCCCAGCATTTT
CASSFVNGEPQHF